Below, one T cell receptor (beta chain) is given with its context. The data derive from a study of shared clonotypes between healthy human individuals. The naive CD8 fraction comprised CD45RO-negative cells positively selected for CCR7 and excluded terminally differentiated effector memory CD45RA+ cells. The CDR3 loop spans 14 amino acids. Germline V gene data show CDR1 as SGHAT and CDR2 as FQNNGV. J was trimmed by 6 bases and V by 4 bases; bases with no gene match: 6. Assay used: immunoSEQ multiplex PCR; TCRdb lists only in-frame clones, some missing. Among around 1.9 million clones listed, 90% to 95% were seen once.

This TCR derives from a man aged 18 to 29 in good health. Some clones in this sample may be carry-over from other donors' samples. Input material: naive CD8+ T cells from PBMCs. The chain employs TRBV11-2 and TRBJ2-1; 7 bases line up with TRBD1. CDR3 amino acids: CASSSWGQSNEQFF. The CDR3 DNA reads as TGTGCCAGCAGCTCATGGGGACAGTCCAATGAGCAGTTCTTC.